A selection of T cell receptor beta chains follows, all from one sample in a study of T cell repertoires in breast cancer. Each CDR3 protein gets one entry after TCRdb re-called the emulsion pairing reads with MiXCR. The table shows about 40,000 distinct CDR3 sequences, with roughly 44% occurring only once. Sequencing was done on a sample of CD8+ T cells. The receptors shown here come from a pool of human donors with breast cancer or a healthy control (not recorded which). Each CDR3 is given with its conserved first and last residue. D genes are given only for firm matches. The size of a clone is reported for some rows only, either as once, few or many, or as a class for expanded clones.

clone_size,d_call,v_call,j_call,cdr3_nt,cdr3_aa
many,NA,TRBV19,TRBJ1-1,TGTGCCAGTAGTATACTCCAGGGGAACACTGAAGCTTTCTTT,CASSILQGNTEAFF
NA,TRBD2,TRBV6-5,TRBJ2-1,TGTGCCAGCAGTACTCAAAAGATTGGGAGGGCCAATGAGCAGTTCTTC,CASSTQKIGRANEQFF
few,TRBD2,TRBV7-8,TRBJ2-3,TGTGCCAGCAGCTCCCAGCGGGACTCCCGCACAGATACGCAGTATTTT,CASSSQRDSRTDTQYF
NA,NA,TRBV19,TRBJ2-3,TGTGCCAGTAGTATAATTGGGAATACGCGGTATTTT,CASSIIGNTRYF
NA,NA,TRBV6-2/TRBV6-3,TRBJ2-7,TGTGCCAGCAGTTACCCCGACTCGGGGGAAGGAAACTACGCCCAGTACTTC,CASSYPDSGEGNYAQYF
NA,NA,TRBV6-1,TRBJ1-6,TGTGCCAGCGGGGGGAGGCCCGGATCACCCCTCCACTTT,CASGGRPGSPLHF
NA,NA,TRBV5-1,TRBJ1-1,TGCGCCAGCAGCTTGTCGGGGGGGAACACTGAAGCTTTCTTT,CASSLSGGNTEAFF
few,TRBD2,TRBV7-3,TRBJ2-1,TGTGCCAGCAGCTTGGACGGGGGGGCCTACAATGAGCAGTTCTTC,CASSLDGGAYNEQFF
NA,TRBD1,TRBV18,TRBJ1-1,TGTGCCAGCGAACCCTTCCCGGGACAGGGAGGCACTGAAGCTTTCTTT,CASEPFPGQGGTEAFF
NA,NA,TRBV24-1,TRBJ2-1,TGTGCCACCAGTGATTCAAACGTCAATGAGCAGTTCTTC,CATSDSNVNEQFF
NA,TRBD2,TRBV10-3,TRBJ2-3,TGTGCCATCAGTGAGAACCGACTAGCGGGAAGCACAGATACGCAGTATTTT,CAISENRLAGSTDTQYF
NA,TRBD2,TRBV14,TRBJ2-3,TGTGCCAGCAGCCAAGAAGGATTGGGACTAGCTACAGATACGCAGTATTTT,CASSQEGLGLATDTQYF
NA,TRBD1,TRBV18,TRBJ1-1,TGTGCCAGCTCACCAAATCAGGGGGCGGGGACTGAAGCTTTCTTT,CASSPNQGAGTEAFF
NA,NA,TRBV20-1,TRBJ1-1,TGCAGTGCGGGAACGTTGGGGGTGAACACTGAAGCTTTCTTT,CSAGTLGVNTEAFF
NA,TRBD1,TRBV12-3/TRBV12-4,TRBJ1-1,TGTGCCAGCAGTCCTCGGACAGGCTTGGCGGTCACTGAAGCTTTCTTT,CASSPRTGLAVTEAFF
NA,NA,TRBV7-9,TRBJ1-1,TGTGCCAGCAGACCTAGCGGGGACGCTGAAGCTTTCTTT,CASRPSGDAEAFF
many,NA,TRBV6-2/TRBV6-3,TRBJ2-3,TGTGCCAGCAGCCCGTTTAGCGTCGCAGATACGCAGTATTTT,CASSPFSVADTQYF
NA,NA,TRBV7-9,TRBJ2-3,TGTGCCAGAAGCACACCAGGACTCCGACCTACGCAGTATTTT,CARSTPGLRPTQYF
once,TRBD1,TRBV27,TRBJ1-1,TGTGCCAGCAGTTCACAGGGGGCGGGCACTGAAGCTTTCTTT,CASSSQGAGTEAFF
NA,NA,TRBV7-2,TRBJ2-5,TGTGCCAGCAGCTCCCGGGCTGGGGAGACCCAGTACTTC,CASSSRAGETQYF
NA,TRBD2,TRBV24-1,TRBJ2-3,TGTGCCACCAGTGATCCGCAGCGGGGGGCTGACACAGATACGCAGTATTTT,CATSDPQRGADTDTQYF
many,NA,TRBV6-1,TRBJ1-2,TGTGCCAGCAGTGATCCCGCAAGCTATGGCTACACCTTC,CASSDPASYGYTF
few,NA,TRBV12-3/TRBV12-4,TRBJ2-7,TGTGCCAGCAGTTTGGGGAGCCTACGCCACGAGCAGTACTTC,CASSLGSLRHEQYF
NA,NA,TRBV20-1,TRBJ2-6,TGCAGTGCTAGAGATTACGGAGATTCCTCTGGGGCCAACGTCCTGACTTTC,CSARDYGDSSGANVLTF
NA,TRBD2,TRBV11-1,TRBJ2-7,TGTGCCAGCAGCCAATGGGGTAGCGGGCTCAACGAGCAGTACTTC,CASSQWGSGLNEQYF
few,NA,TRBV7-2,TRBJ1-1,TGTGCCAGCAGCTTAACCTTCCGGGGCACTGAAGCTTTCTTT,CASSLTFRGTEAFF
NA,TRBD1,TRBV18,TRBJ1-1,TGTGCCAGCTCACTCGGGACAGCGGGCCTGAACACTGAAGCTTTCTTT,CASSLGTAGLNTEAFF
NA,NA,TRBV19,TRBJ2-1,TGTGCCAGTAGTATAAAGGGGGTCGAGCAGTTCTTC,CASSIKGVEQFF
NA,NA,TRBV24-1,TRBJ2-1,TGTACCGCCAGTGAAGGTAGCGCGCCTTACAATGAGCAGTTCTTC,CTASEGSAPYNEQFF
NA,NA,TRBV19,TRBJ2-1,TGTGCCAGTAACCAATTCAGGGAAAGCAATGAGCAGTTCTTC,CASNQFRESNEQFF
NA,TRBD1,TRBV30,TRBJ1-6,TGTGCCTGGGGGACAGGCGGCGTACTCCTCCACTTT,CAWGTGGVLLHF
NA,TRBD1,TRBV28,TRBJ2-7,TGTGCCGTCCAGGGGGACGGTCTATACGAGCAGTACTTC,CAVQGDGLYEQYF
NA,NA,TRBV20-1,TRBJ1-1,TGCAGTGCTAGAGATCGGGGGGAGACTGAAGCTTTCTTT,CSARDRGETEAFF
NA,NA,TRBV7-3,TRBJ2-2,TGTGCCAGCAGCTTAATTAGCACCGGGGAGCTGTTTTTT,CASSLISTGELFF
once,NA,TRBV29-1,TRBJ2-3,TGCAGCGTAGAGAGACAAAGCACAGATACGCAGTATTTT,CSVERQSTDTQYF
NA,NA,TRBV5-1,TRBJ1-1,TGCGCCAGCAGCTTCGGTCAGGGAATTGAAGCTTTCTTT,CASSFGQGIEAFF
NA,NA,TRBV18,TRBJ1-2,TGTGCCAGCTCACAGGACGTAGCTATTGGCTACACCTTC,CASSQDVAIGYTF
NA,NA,TRBV19,TRBJ1-2,TGTGCGAGTAGTATCCCTACAGGGAGGCTTGGCTACACCTTC,CASSIPTGRLGYTF
once,NA,TRBV11-3,TRBJ2-1,TGTGCCAGCAGTTCGCCGCAGGGGTCCTACAATGAGCAGTTCTTC,CASSSPQGSYNEQFF
NA,TRBD1,TRBV28,TRBJ2-7,TGTGCCAGCAGGGGTGGGACAGGTTCCCCCTACGAGCAGTGCTTC,CASRGGTGSPYEQCF
NA,TRBD1,TRBV5-1,TRBJ2-1,TGCGCCAGCAGCCGCCCGACAGGGGACAATGAGCAGTTCTTC,CASSRPTGDNEQFF
NA,TRBD1,TRBV6-1,TRBJ2-3,TGTGCCAGCAGGTCCGGGCCTAACAGGGGTCCAGATACGCAGTATTTT,CASRSGPNRGPDTQYF
NA,NA,TRBV2,TRBJ1-2,TGTGCCAGCAGTAGGGAAGCAGACTATGGCTACACCTTC,CASSREADYGYTF
NA,TRBD2,TRBV12-3/TRBV12-4,TRBJ2-3,TGTGCCGGCAGCCCCCAAGGGACTAGCGGTAGCACAGATACGCAGTATTTT,CAGSPQGTSGSTDTQYF
many,TRBD2,TRBV6-5,TRBJ2-7,TGTGCCAGCAGTTACTCCCGGGAGGAGTACTTC,CASSYSREEYF
NA,NA,TRBV25-1,TRBJ1-1,TGTGCCAGCAGTGAATACGGCAGGGTTACTGAAGCTTTCTTT,CASSEYGRVTEAFF
many,NA,TRBV2,TRBJ2-2,TGTGCCAGCAGAGGACAGCCGAACACCGGGGAGCTGTTTTTT,CASRGQPNTGELFF
once,NA,TRBV28,TRBJ2-7,TGTGCCAGCAGGAGTGGAGGGTCCTACGAGCAGTACTTC,CASRSGGSYEQYF
NA,TRBD2,TRBV27,TRBJ2-1,TGTGCCAGCAGTTTAACGGGACTAGCGGGGGACAATGAGCAGTTCTTC,CASSLTGLAGDNEQFF
NA,NA,TRBV6-6,TRBJ2-1,TGTGCCAGCAGTTACACGGGGCGCCCCGGTGAGCAGTTCTTC,CASSYTGRPGEQFF
NA,TRBD1,TRBV7-2,TRBJ2-7,TGTGCCAGCCGGCAGGGGGTCCACGAGCAGTACTTC,CASRQGVHEQYF
NA,NA,TRBV12-3/TRBV12-4,TRBJ1-5,TGTGCCAGCAGTACCCAAACGGCCCCCCAGCATTTT,CASSTQTAPQHF
few,NA,TRBV6-5,TRBJ1-4,TGTGCCAGCAGTTGGCCGGGGGGAAAACTGTTTTTT,CASSWPGGKLFF
NA,TRBD1,TRBV20-1,TRBJ2-7,TGCAGTGCCCAAGAGGTCGGACAGGGATCCCACGAGCAGTACTTC,CSAQEVGQGSHEQYF